This record concerns one TCR beta chain sequence. This sample is drawn from a study of blood T cell repertoires in COVID-19. Original processing methods: By means of reference gene primer amplification, nucleated cell counts were estimated. TCRdb's copy holds only in-frame clones and misses some; the assay was immunoSEQ multiplex PCR. D and trimming come from the DNA, and the V and J calls and clone size come from that table. The profile shows a few hundred thousand clones, 84% of them singletons. This CDR3 is built from 14 residues. Trimming pared 7 bases from V and 5 bases from J, leaving 16 bases between. Germline loops: CDR1 SNHLY, CDR2 FYNNEI.

The chain is built from TRBV2 and TRBJ2-3, with a possible D match to TRBD2 (5 bases). The sequenced sample consisted of peripheral blood. This clonotype was obtained from a man aged 50 or older with active or convalescent COVID-19. The CDR3 DNA reads TGTGCCAGCATGGAATCCAGAGGGCAAGATACGCAGTATTTT. Its protein is CASMESRGQDTQYF. Together with reference TRBV2 and TRBJ2-3, the CDR3 gives the full variable domain: EPEVTQTPSHQVTQMGQEVILRCVPISNHLYFYWYRQILGQKVEFLVSFYNNEISEKSEIFDDQFSVERPDGSNFTLKIRSTKLEDSAMYFCASMESRGQDTQYFGPGTRLTVL.